The clone carrying this TCR beta chain has a count of ten or more. Its antigen remains unidentified. CDR3 length: 17 amino acids. Germline-derived CDR1 and CDR2 are LGHNT and FRNRAP. V gave up 6 bases and J gave up 2 bases, with 23 bases separating them. The source material, RNA transcripts, was used to amplify TCR beta CDR3 regions. First-round RT-PCR with HTBI primers amplified the TCR CDR3 region. Using its own MiXCR run on the multiplex PCR reads, TCRdb lists one record per CDR3 protein. The sample lists fewer than 400,000 distinct CDR3 sequences; 16% were seen once. The data belong to a study of T cells in Graves' hyperthyroidism and ophthalmopathy. Regarding the study as a whole: Appearing also in blood were most of the thyroid clonotypes expanded above 0.001.

This clonotype originated in a young man with Graves' hyperthyroidism. Sequenced material: blood. The rearrangement links TRBV12-5 to TRBJ2-7, with TRBD2 as a possible D gene (5 bases). The CDR3 here is CASGYTGGASAAYEQYF. CDR3 sequence (DNA): TGTGCTAGTGGGTACACCGGAGGAGCGAGCGCCGCCTACGAGCAGTACTTC.